This is a list of T cell receptor beta chains from one sample in a study of shared clonotypes between healthy human individuals. Produced via immunoSEQ multiplex PCR; TCRdb's table is partial and in-frame only. The table records millions of clones, roughly nine tenths of them present only once. The sequenced sample was naive CD4+ T cells sorted from blood. These receptors all stem from a man between 18 and 29 years old in good health. Both conserved end residues are trimmed from each CDR3. Fields, in order: J gene, V gene, CDR3 protein.

J gene: TRBJ1-2; V gene: TRBV9; CDR3 protein: ASSGQGLGNYGYT
J gene: TRBJ2-4; V gene: TRBV29-1; CDR3 protein: SVPAFGAKNIQY
J gene: TRBJ2-3; V gene: TRBV10-2; CDR3 protein: ASRVTSGRGGDTQY
J gene: TRBJ2-3; V gene: TRBV11-2; CDR3 protein: ASSTQGTSTDTQY
J gene: TRBJ2-1; V gene: TRBV11-2; CDR3 protein: ASSLEQGLGQF
J gene: TRBJ1-2; V gene: TRBV27; CDR3 protein: ASSPSGGRLGYGYT
J gene: TRBJ1-4; V gene: TRBV2; CDR3 protein: ATQLEVREKLF
J gene: TRBJ2-1; V gene: TRBV5-1; CDR3 protein: ASSLGTASYNEQF
J gene: TRBJ1-4; V gene: TRBV7-9; CDR3 protein: ASSLGARDSTNEKLF
J gene: TRBJ2-2; V gene: TRBV18; CDR3 protein: ASSPGVNTGELF
J gene: TRBJ2-7; V gene: TRBV19; CDR3 protein: ASSRTSGDYEQY
J gene: TRBJ1-4; V gene: TRBV28; CDR3 protein: ASSPGSRGGEKLF
J gene: TRBJ1-2; V gene: TRBV5-8; CDR3 protein: ASSLVQGEGYGYT
J gene: TRBJ1-5; V gene: TRBV19; CDR3 protein: ASSMSPTADQPQH
J gene: TRBJ2-7; V gene: TRBV6-5; CDR3 protein: ASSYVPGQGSYEQY
J gene: TRBJ1-5; V gene: TRBV19; CDR3 protein: ASSTQVTGIEPQH
J gene: TRBJ2-7; V gene: TRBV7-2; CDR3 protein: ASSLDRGREEQY
J gene: TRBJ2-1; V gene: TRBV2; CDR3 protein: ASSLPEGGEQF
J gene: TRBJ1-4; V gene: TRBV28; CDR3 protein: ASSPVEATNEKLF
J gene: TRBJ1-5; V gene: TRBV2; CDR3 protein: ASRDRGQPQH
J gene: TRBJ1-2; V gene: TRBV9; CDR3 protein: ASSVYKTNYGYT
J gene: TRBJ2-3; V gene: TRBV5-1; CDR3 protein: ASSIVGTDTQY
J gene: TRBJ2-1; V gene: TRBV7-2; CDR3 protein: ASSAGLAGAYNEQF
J gene: TRBJ2-1; V gene: TRBV5-1; CDR3 protein: ASGGQGMGPNEQF
J gene: TRBJ1-1; V gene: TRBV5-5; CDR3 protein: ASSLIFHEGTEAF
J gene: TRBJ2-7; V gene: TRBV6-5; CDR3 protein: ASSSPRVQGLQQY
J gene: TRBJ1-6; V gene: TRBV11-2; CDR3 protein: ASSSDRDGSPLH
J gene: TRBJ2-5; V gene: TRBV5-6; CDR3 protein: ASSLMVGETGETQY